The entry below describes one TCR beta chain. This specimen belongs to a study of blood T cell repertoires in COVID-19. CDR1 and CDR2 (germline): GTSNPN, SVGIG (reference sequence). V gave up 5 bases and J gave up 3 bases; unmatched junction bases: 5. The CDR3 is 13 residues long. The protocol was immunoSEQ multiplex PCR, while the TCRdb copy is restricted to in-frame clones and leaves out a portion. The sample has 200,000 to 300,000 clones; roughly 89% are singletons. The chain carries TRBV30 and TRBJ2-7; 9 nucleotides line up with TRBD1. The sequencing input was PBMCs or T cells enriched from blood (not recorded which). The receptor was isolated from a woman in her thirties with acute COVID-19. CDR3 in amino acids: CAWLGTGIYEQYF. The CDR3 bases are TGTGCCTGGTTGGGGACAGGGATCTACGAGCAGTACTTC.